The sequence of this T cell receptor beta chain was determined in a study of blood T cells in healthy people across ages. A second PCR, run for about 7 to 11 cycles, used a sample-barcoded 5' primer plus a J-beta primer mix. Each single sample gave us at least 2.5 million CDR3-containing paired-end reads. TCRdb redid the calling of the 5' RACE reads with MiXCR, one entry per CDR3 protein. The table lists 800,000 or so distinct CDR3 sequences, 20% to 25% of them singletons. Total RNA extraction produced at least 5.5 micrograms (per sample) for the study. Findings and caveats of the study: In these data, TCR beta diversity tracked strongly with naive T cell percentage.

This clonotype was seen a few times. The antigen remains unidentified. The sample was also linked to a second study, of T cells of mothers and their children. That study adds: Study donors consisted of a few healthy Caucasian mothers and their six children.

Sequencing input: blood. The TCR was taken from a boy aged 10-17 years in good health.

CDR3 DNA: TGCAGCGTTGAGGGTCTAGCGGGAGAACCCTACAATGAGCAGTTCTTC. Translation gives CSVEGLAGEPYNEQFF. The chain is built from TRBV29-1 and TRBJ2-1; TRBD2 matches at 10 bases. This CDR3 comprises 16 residues. Germline-derived CDR1 and CDR2 are SQVTM and ANQGSEA. J was trimmed by 2 bases and V by 3 bases; bases with no gene match: 7.